These 30 T cell receptor beta chains were sequenced from one sample in a study of technical replicates of blood from a few donors (dated 2017 in TCRdb). Library generation was performed with the immunoSEQ multiplex PCR assay. This is the immuneACCESS table as TCRdb keeps it, with only in-frame sequences that have V and J called. A part of the clones is gone; compared with another copy, unresolved V genes explain less than half, and the rest is unexplained. Counted in this sample were over 10,000 clones; just over 85% of them appeared once. The leading ten clones occupy approximately 10% of the sample. The sample consisted of PBMCs. The receptors come from a human donor in good health.

This chain joins TRBV7-8 and TRBJ2-7, with 13 bases identical to TRBD2. Germline V gene sequence: CDR1 SGHVS, CDR2 FQNEAQ. V dropped 5 bases and J dropped 3; count of bases not matched to a gene: 4. The CDR3 is made up of 15 amino acids. The CDR3 region is CASSTGLAGNYEQYF. The CDR3 DNA follows: TGTGCCAGCAGCACGGGACTAGCGGGAAACTACGAGCAGTACTTC.

The rearrangement links TRBV5-1 to TRBJ2-4; 8 positions agree with TRBD2. Germline CDR1 reads SGHRS; CDR2 reads YFSETQ. V lost 4 bases to trimming and J lost 10 bases; unmatched junction nucleotides: 16. This CDR3 comprises 16 residues. The CDR3 region has the DNA TGCGCCAGCAGCGAGAGCGGGGGACGCCAAAAACGGATTCAGTACTTC. This gives the protein CASSESGGRQKRIQYF.

The J gene is TRBJ1-1, the V gene TRBV27; 7 bases fit TRBD1. V dropped 6 bases and J dropped 6; count of bases not matched to a gene: 13. Germline values: CDR1 MNHEY, CDR2 SMNVEV (reference sequence). The CDR3 is 15 amino acids. The CDR3 nucleotides are TGTGCCAGCAGGACCCCGGACAGGTATGGCGCTGAAGCTTTCTTT. This encodes CASRTPDRYGAEAFF.

This sequence joins TRBV28 and TRBJ1-1; 7 bases fit TRBD1. Germline V gives CDR1 MDHEN, CDR2 SYDVKM. This CDR3 is 17 amino acids long. The V and J ends lost 8 bases and 1 base, in that order; junction bases with no gene match: 16. CDR3 bases: TGTGCCAGCCAGTTTATATACAGGGGCGCAACGAACACTGAAGCTTTCTTT. Protein: CASQFIYRGATNTEAFF.

The CDR3 here is CASSEGTDYGYTF. The CDR3, as DNA: TGCGCCAGCAGCGAGGGGACAGACTATGGCTACACCTTC. J is TRBJ1-2 and V is TRBV4-1, with 7 bases lining up with TRBD1. CDR1 MGHRA and CDR2 YSYEKL come from the germline V gene. V shed 5 bases and J 3 bases; nucleotides not matched to a gene: 3. This CDR3 is built from 13 residues.

This clone was counted between two and nine times. The genes are TRBV30 and TRBJ1-1, with D uncertain. Trimming stripped 6 bases from V and 0 bases from J, with 11 bases between. The germline gives CDR1 GTSNPN, CDR2 SVGIG (reference sequence). CDR3 size: 13 residues. The CDR3, as DNA: TGTGCCTGTCAAAGAGGGCTGAACACTGAAGCTTTCTTT. Its translation is CACQRGLNTEAFF. The variable domain in full, with the rest retrieved from reference TRBV30 and TRBJ1-1, is SQTIHQWPATLVQPVGSPLSLECTVEGTSNPNLYWYRQAAGRGLQLLFYSVGIGQISSEVPQNLSASRPQDRQFILSSKKLLLSDSGFYLCACQRGLNTEAFFGQGTRLTVV.

This chain links TRBV19 with TRBJ1-1; no clear D. CDR3 length: 14 amino acids. Germline V gives CDR1 LNHDA, CDR2 SQIVND (reference sequence). Trimming stripped 1 base from V and 6 bases from J, with 12 bases between. This CDR3 reads CASSIGTASSEAFF. In nucleotides, the CDR3 is TGTGCCAGTAGTATAGGCACCGCGAGCTCTGAAGCTTTCTTT.

This rearrangement joins TRBV14 to TRBJ2-7; a weak D match, TRBD2 (6 bases). Germline V gene lookup returns CDR1 SGHDN and CDR2 FVKESK. CDR3 size: 15 residues. Trimming removed 4 bases from V and 2 bases from J, with 15 bases in between. The CDR3 coding sequence is TGTGCCAGCAGCCCCCAAGGAGGGATCCCCTACGAGCAGTACTTC. This sequence encodes CASSPQGGIPYEQYF.

The chain joins TRBV6-5 to TRBJ2-1, with D possibly being TRBD2 (6 bases). This CDR3 has 13 amino acids. CDR1 MNHEY and CDR2 SVGAGI come from the germline V gene. The V and J ends lost 4 bases and 5 bases respectively, with 9 bases between them. The CDR3 loop is CASSLLADNEQFF. In DNA, the CDR3 is TGTGCCAGCAGTTTGTTAGCGGACAATGAGCAGTTCTTC.

The J gene is TRBJ2-1, the V gene TRBV28, with a possible D match to TRBD2 (6 bases). There are 16 residues in the CDR3. Trimming cost V 3 bases and J 2 bases, with 14 bases left between them. Germline V gene sequence: CDR1 MDHEN, CDR2 SYDVKM. This chain's CDR3 is CASSLEAAGTYNEQFF. Written as DNA, the CDR3 is TGTGCCAGCAGTTTGGAGGCGGCGGGAACCTACAATGAGCAGTTCTTC.

The chain couples TRBV5-1 to TRBJ1-4; no clear D. V was shortened by 0 bases and J by 0 bases, with 9 bases between the two germline ends. CDR1 and CDR2 (germline): SGHRS, YFSETQ. The CDR3 totals 16 residues. The CDR3 here is CASSLVPGATNEKLFF. The CDR3 DNA reads TGCGCCAGCAGCTTGGTTCCAGGCGCAACTAATGAAAAACTGTTTTTT. The full variable domain, rest sourced from reference TRBV5-1 and TRBJ1-4, is KAGVTQTPRYLIKTRGQQVTLSCSPISGHRSVSWYQQTPGQGLQFLFEYFSETQRNKGNFPGRFSGRQFSNSRSEMNVSTLELGDSALYLCASSLVPGATNEKLFFGSGTQLSVL.

This chain links TRBV19 with TRBJ2-2, with TRBD2 matching over 11 bases. CDR1 is LNHDA and CDR2 is SQIVND in the germline V gene (reference sequence). The CDR3 runs to 18 residues. V shed 10 bases and J 5 bases; nucleotides not matched to a gene: 18. In nucleotides, the CDR3 is TGTGCCACGACCCTTTTAGGTAGCGGGAGGGCCGGAACCGGGGAGCTGTTTTTT. Encoded protein: CATTLLGSGRAGTGELFF. The variable domain in full, with the rest retrieved from reference TRBV19 and TRBJ2-2, is DGGITQSPKYLFRKEGQNVTLSCEQNLNHDAMYWYRQDPGQGLRLIYYSQIVNDFQKGDIAEGYSVSREKKESFPLTVTSAQKNPTAFYLCATTLLGSGRAGTGELFFGEGSRLTVL.

The rearrangement uses TRBV5-6 and TRBJ2-1, with 10 bases fitting TRBD1. CDR1 SGHDT and CDR2 YYEEEE come from the germline V gene. The V segment lost 0 bases and the J segment 1 base; nucleotides outside the gene matches: 7. The CDR3 sequence is 18 residues long. In DNA, the CDR3 is TGTGCCAGCAGCTTGGGTGTGTCGGGACAGGGGTCCTACAATGAGCAGTTCTTC. This gives the protein CASSLGVSGQGSYNEQFF.

This clone has only one observation. The V and J genes are TRBV6-4 and TRBJ2-3, with 10 bases identical to TRBD2. The V segment lost 5 bases and the J segment 1 base; nucleotides outside the gene matches: 3. CDR1 is MRHNA, CDR2 SNTAGT, per germline. This CDR3 is 15 amino acids long. The CDR3 DNA reads as TGTGCCAGCAGTCCCGGGACTAGCGGCACAGATACGCAGTATTTT. It codes for CASSPGTSGTDTQYF.

The CDR3 reads CASADRGGNQPQHF. CDR3 sequence (DNA): TGTGCCAGCGCTGACAGGGGAGGAAATCAGCCCCAGCATTTT. The chain employs TRBV7-2 and TRBJ1-5; 8 nucleotides match TRBD1. J was trimmed by 4 bases and V by 8 bases; bases with no gene match: 7. The CDR3 contains 14 residues. CDR1 and CDR2 (germline): SGHTA, FQGNSA.

This rearrangement joins TRBV5-6 to TRBJ2-3; a possible D gene is TRBD1 (5 bases). Trimming shortened V by 0 bases and J by 3 bases, and 11 bases separated the two germline ends. The germline CDR1 and CDR2 sequences are SGHDT and YYEEEE. The length of the CDR3 is 15 residues. The DNA for the CDR3 is TGTGCCAGCAGCTTGGCCCTAGGGGAAACAGATACGCAGTATTTT. Amino acids: CASSLALGETDTQYF.

V gene TRBV18 combines with J gene TRBJ1-1; D is unclear. The V and J ends lost 4 bases and 1 base respectively, with 10 bases between them. The CDR3 contains 14 residues. Germline-derived CDR1 and CDR2 are KGHSH and LQKENI. For the CDR3, the DNA is TGTGCCAGCTCACGACTTATAGGGAACACTGAAGCTTTCTTT. Translating gives CASSRLIGNTEAFF.

The chain employs TRBV11-3 and TRBJ1-1; D perhaps matches TRBD1 (6 bases). CDR1 and CDR2 (germline): SGHNT, YENEEA. CDR3 length: 18 residues. The V end lost 1 base, the J end lost 2 bases, and 20 bases lay between the germline ends. The CDR3 DNA reads as TGTGCCAGCAGCTTAGGGGGCAGGGGCCGAAATCACAACACTGAAGCTTTCTTT. Protein sequence: CASSLGGRGRNHNTEAFF. The entire variable domain, with the rest obtained from reference TRBV11-3 and TRBJ1-1, is as follows: EAGVVQSPRYKIIEKKQPVAFWCNPISGHNTLYWYLQNLGQGPELLIRYENEEAVDDSQLPKDRFSAERLKGVDSTLKIQPAELGDSAVYLCASSLGGRGRNHNTEAFFGQGTRLTVV.

The chain links TRBV12-2 to TRBJ1-2; the D call TRBD1 from the table was never checked on the DNA. TRBV12-2 counts as a pseudogene. The CDR3 has 14 residues. As DNA, the CDR3 is TGTGCAAGTCGCTTAGGGCAGATTTTCTATGGCTACACCTTC. This sequence encodes CASRLGQIFYGYTF.

The rearrangement uses TRBV6-5 and TRBJ1-1; 8 nucleotides agree with TRBD1. Germline-derived CDR1 and CDR2 are MNHEY and SVGAGI. This CDR3 has 15 amino acids. V lost 7 bases and J lost 3; bases outside the gene matches: 10. The CDR3 region has the DNA TGTGCCAGCACTACAGCGACAGGGGCGGACACTGAAGCTTTCTTT. Translated: CASTTATGADTEAFF.

CDR3 sequence: CASRVGTSDYNEQFF. In nucleotides, the CDR3 is TGTGCCAGCAGGGTCGGGACTAGTGATTACAATGAGCAGTTCTTC. This rearrangement joins TRBV2 to TRBJ2-1; 8 nucleotides agree with TRBD2. The CDR3 sequence is 15 residues long. The germline V gene has CDR1 SNHLY and CDR2 FYNNEI. Losses at the gene ends were 6 bases for V and 4 bases for J; bases not matched to a gene: 8.

The rearrangement uses TRBV5-1 and TRBJ2-7; D may be TRBD2 (6 bases). V lost 1 base to trimming and J lost 0 bases, with 14 bases between them. This CDR3 contains 16 residues. Germline CDR1 reads SGHRS; CDR2 reads YFSETQ. The CDR3 protein is CASSLSFSGSSYEQYF. The CDR3 nucleotides are TGCGCCAGCAGCTTGTCCTTTAGCGGAAGCTCCTACGAGCAGTACTTC.

A few counts support this clone. The chain carries TRBV27 and TRBJ1-5; 9 nucleotides line up with TRBD1. The germline V gene encodes CDR1 MNHEY and CDR2 SMNVEV (reference sequence). V dropped 10 bases and J dropped 1; count of bases not matched to a gene: 11. The CDR3 has 16 residues. Here the CDR3 DNA reads TGTGCCACCGGGGTGGGGACAGGGCAAAGCAATCAGCCCCAGCATTTT. Translation: CATGVGTGQSNQPQHF.

The chain combines TRBV5-1 with TRBJ2-1; TRBD2 matches at 16 bases. The CDR3 runs 18 residues. Per the germline V gene, CDR1 is SGHRS and CDR2 is YFSETQ. J was trimmed by 3 bases and V by 4 bases; bases with no gene match: 7. CDR3: CASSPPGLAGGNYNEQFF. CDR3 DNA sequence: TGCGCCAGCAGCCCTCCGGGACTAGCGGGAGGGAACTACAATGAGCAGTTCTTC. The full variable domain, in which reference TRBV5-1 and TRBJ2-1 provide the parts outside the CDR3, is KAGVTQTPRYLIKTRGQQVTLSCSPISGHRSVSWYQQTPGQGLQFLFEYFSETQRNKGNFPGRFSGRQFSNSRSEMNVSTLELGDSALYLCASSPPGLAGGNYNEQFFGPGTRLTVL.

This sequence joins TRBV28 and TRBJ1-1; tentatively, D is TRBD1 (5 bases). V lost 1 base and J 6 bases, leaving 9 bases between the germline ends. Germline CDR1 is MDHEN and CDR2 is SYDVKM. This CDR3 region has 13 residues. The CDR3 sequence is CASSLLNRPEAFF. The DNA for the CDR3 is TGTGCCAGCAGTTTATTAAACAGGCCTGAAGCTTTCTTT.

The chain has TRBV2 and TRBJ2-7; 7 bases match TRBD1. With V trimmed by 1 base and J by 0 bases, 6 bases remained unmatched. The CDR3 runs 16 residues. Germline V gene sequence: CDR1 SNHLY, CDR2 FYNNEI. The CDR3 DNA reads TGTGCCAGCAGTGAAGGGACAGGACAAAACTCCTACGAGCAGTACTTC. Translated: CASSEGTGQNSYEQYF. The full variable domain, its missing parts supplied by reference TRBV2 and TRBJ2-7, is EPEVTQTPSHQVTQMGQEVILRCVPISNHLYFYWYRQILGQKVEFLVSFYNNEISEKSEIFDDQFSVERPDGSNFTLKIRSTKLEDSAMYFCASSEGTGQNSYEQYFGPGTRLTVT.

Only a few counts were recorded for this clone. The rearrangement uses TRBV4-1 and TRBJ2-1; 7 nucleotides line up with TRBD2. This CDR3 comprises 17 residues. The V segment lost 0 bases and the J segment 0 bases; nucleotides outside the gene matches: 5. Germline CDR1 is MGHRA and CDR2 is YSYEKL. CDR3 in amino acids: CASSQEGGVNSYNEQFF. CDR3 nucleotide sequence: TGCGCCAGCAGCCAAGAGGGAGGGGTAAACTCCTACAATGAGCAGTTCTTC.

This clone was observed a handful of times. This sequence joins TRBV12-5 and TRBJ2-5; D might be TRBD2 (6 bases). CDR3 length: 14 amino acids. The V and J ends lost 0 bases and 5 bases respectively, with 10 bases between them. Germline values: CDR1 LGHNT, CDR2 FRNRAP. The CDR3 DNA follows: TGTGCTAGTGGTTTGGTGGGGGGATTGGAGACCCAGTACTTC. Translating gives CASGLVGGLETQYF.

The chain combines TRBV7-2 with TRBJ2-7; D is perhaps TRBD2 (6 bases). The germline gives CDR1 SGHTA, CDR2 FQGNSA. The length of the CDR3 is 15 residues. Trimming took 6 bases from V and 0 from J, leaving 15 bases between them. The CDR3 coding sequence is TGTGCCAGCAGGGGGGGAGGAACCACCTCCTACGAGCAGTACTTC. It codes for CASRGGGTTSYEQYF.

This chain links TRBV7-8 with TRBJ1-5, with TRBD1 as a possible D gene (6 bases). Germline V gene data show CDR1 as SGHVS and CDR2 as FQNEAQ. This CDR3 is built from 18 residues. The germline V and J ends were trimmed by 5 bases and 0 bases, with 20 bases remaining between them. The CDR3 region is CASSPQTGGAASNQPQHF. The CDR3 nucleotides read TGTGCCAGCAGCCCCCAGACTGGGGGGGCGGCTAGCAATCAGCCCCAGCATTTT.